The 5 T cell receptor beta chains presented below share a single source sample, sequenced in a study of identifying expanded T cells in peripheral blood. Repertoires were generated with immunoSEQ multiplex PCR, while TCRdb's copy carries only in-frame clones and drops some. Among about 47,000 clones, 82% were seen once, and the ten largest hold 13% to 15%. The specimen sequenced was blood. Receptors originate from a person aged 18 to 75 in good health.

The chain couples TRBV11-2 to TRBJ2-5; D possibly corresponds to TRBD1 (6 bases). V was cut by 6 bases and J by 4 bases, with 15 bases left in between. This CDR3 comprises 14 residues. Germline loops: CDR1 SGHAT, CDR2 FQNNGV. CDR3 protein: CASRLRDNRETQYF. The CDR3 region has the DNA TGTGCCAGCAGGCTCCGGGACAACAGAGAGACCCAGTACTTC. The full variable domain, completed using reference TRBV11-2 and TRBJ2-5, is EAGVAQSPRYKIIEKRQSVAFWCNPISGHATLYWYQQILGQGPKLLIQFQNNGVVDDSQLPKDRFSAERLKGVDSTLKIQPAKLEDSAVYLCASRLRDNRETQYFGPGTRLLVL.

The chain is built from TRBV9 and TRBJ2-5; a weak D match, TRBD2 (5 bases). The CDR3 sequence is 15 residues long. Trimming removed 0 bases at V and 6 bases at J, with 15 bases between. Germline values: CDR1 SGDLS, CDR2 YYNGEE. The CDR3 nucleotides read TGTGCCAGCAGCGTAGATGCCGGGATGGTGAAGACCCAGTACTTC. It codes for CASSVDAGMVKTQYF.

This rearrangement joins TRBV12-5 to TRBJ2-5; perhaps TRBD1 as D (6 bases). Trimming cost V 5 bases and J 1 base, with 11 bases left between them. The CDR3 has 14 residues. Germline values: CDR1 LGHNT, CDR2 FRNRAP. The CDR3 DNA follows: TGTGCTAGTGGTGTGGGACACATCCAAGAGACCCAGTACTTC. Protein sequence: CASGVGHIQETQYF.

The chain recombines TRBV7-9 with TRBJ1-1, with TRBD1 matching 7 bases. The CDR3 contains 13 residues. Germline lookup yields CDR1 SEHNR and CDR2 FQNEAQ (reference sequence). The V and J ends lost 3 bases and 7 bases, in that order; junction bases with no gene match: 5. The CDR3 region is CASSFRQGGEAFF. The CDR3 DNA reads TGTGCCAGCAGCTTCAGACAGGGTGGTGAAGCTTTCTTT.

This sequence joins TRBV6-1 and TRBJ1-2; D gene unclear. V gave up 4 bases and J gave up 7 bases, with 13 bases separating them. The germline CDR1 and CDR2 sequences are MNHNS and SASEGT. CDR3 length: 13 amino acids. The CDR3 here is CASSGAIGGGYTF. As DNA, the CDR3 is TGTGCCAGCAGTGGGGCCATAGGCGGTGGCTACACCTTC.